This paragraph reports one TCR beta chain. The source of the sample is a study of response to subunit inactivated influenza vaccine. TCRdb processed the RT-PCR reads anew with MiXCR; each CDR3 protein has one entry. This table has about 780,000 distinct CDR3 sequences, 15% to 20% appearing once. The CDR3 extends over 12 amino acids. Trimming left V 8 bases short and J 5 bases short, with 9 bases between. CDR1 ENHRY and CDR2 SYGVKD come from the germline V gene. The sequence came from a man aged 50-59 years who received an inactivated influenza vaccine. Here the sequenced sample was PBMCs from blood, taken 4 to 6 days after vaccination. The chain employs TRBV10-3 and TRBJ1-4, with D possibly matching TRBD1 (5 bases). This CDR3 reads CAIGAGNEKLFF. The CDR3, as DNA: TGTGCCATCGGTGCAGGGAATGAAAAACTGTTTTTT.